Listed here are 12 T cell receptor beta chains from one sample, sequenced in a study of blood T cell repertoires in COVID-19. Measured with immunoSEQ multiplex PCR; TCRdb has only the in-frame clones, and not every one. The profile covers 300,000 to 500,000 clones, with around nine tenths appearing a single time and approximately 1% taken by the ten largest. Source material: PBMCs or T cells enriched from blood (not recorded which). The receptors originated from a woman in her twenties or thirties with acute COVID-19.

The rearrangement uses TRBV7-2 and TRBJ1-2; 8 bases agree with TRBD1. V trimming: 6 bases; J trimming: 3 bases; junction bases outside the gene matches: 21. Germline CDR1 reads SGHTA; CDR2 reads FQGNSA. The CDR3 runs 19 residues. CDR3 DNA: TGTGCCAGCAGGTACCTAAGTTGGCAGGGGGCGCCGGGTCACTATGGCTACACCTTC. The encoded protein is CASRYLSWQGAPGHYGYTF.

This clone was picked up one time. V and J are TRBV2 and TRBJ1-2; a possible D gene is TRBD1 (5 bases). V lost 6 bases to trimming and J lost 4 bases, with 15 bases between them. Germline lookup yields CDR1 SNHLY and CDR2 FYNNEI. The CDR3 is 14 amino acids. CDR3 sequence (DNA): TGTGCCAGCAGACCCCAGGGCCAAGGCTATGGCTACACCTTC. Translation: CASRPQGQGYGYTF.

The chain joins TRBV28 to TRBJ2-1, with D perhaps matching TRBD1 (5 bases). This CDR3 has 12 residues. The germline V gene has CDR1 MDHEN and CDR2 SYDVKM. V was clipped by 8 bases and J by 6 bases, with 11 bases between them. CDR3 residues: CASAQGGNEQFF. CDR3 nucleotide sequence: TGTGCCAGCGCCCAGGGTGGCAATGAGCAGTTCTTC.

The V gene is TRBV5-1, the J gene TRBJ2-7, with D hard to call. The ends were cut back, 4 bases at V and 2 bases at J, with 10 bases in the middle. The CDR3 length is 13 residues. The germline V gene has CDR1 SGHRS and CDR2 YFSETQ. The CDR3 DNA reads as TGCGCCAGCAGCCCCAACGGAGCCTACGAGCAGTACTTC. Translated, it gives CASSPNGAYEQYF. Using reference TRBV5-1 and TRBJ2-7 for the parts outside the CDR3, the full variable domain is KAGVTQTPRYLIKTRGQQVTLSCSPISGHRSVSWYQQTPGQGLQFLFEYFSETQRNKGNFPGRFSGRQFSNSRSEMNVSTLELGDSALYLCASSPNGAYEQYFGPGTRLTVT.

The chain links TRBV11-2 to TRBJ1-4, with D unclear. Trimming shortened V by 3 bases and J by 5 bases, and 13 bases separated the two germline ends. This CDR3 has 15 amino acids. Germline V gene sequence: CDR1 SGHAT, CDR2 FQNNGV. CDR3 in DNA: TGTGCCAGCAGCTTTTATTGGGAGGGAAATGAAAAACTGTTTTTT. Translated, it gives CASSFYWEGNEKLFF.

The gene calls are TRBV29-1 and TRBJ2-5; 7 bases map to TRBD2. Germline lookup yields CDR1 SQVTM and CDR2 ANQGSEA. The CDR3 has 14 residues. V lost 5 bases, J lost 5 bases, and 11 bases stayed unmatched. The CDR3 here is CSVLLASGSETQYF. CDR3 bases: TGCAGCGTTTTACTAGCGTCCGGTTCGGAGACCCAGTACTTC.

CDR3 region: CASSLGFVKARGNYGYTF. The CDR3 nucleotides are TGTGCCAGCAGTTTAGGCTTCGTAAAGGCAAGAGGGAACTATGGCTACACCTTC. The chain combines TRBV28 with TRBJ1-2, with D uncertain. Germline V lookup: CDR1 MDHEN, CDR2 SYDVKM. CDR3 size: 18 residues. Trimming removed 2 bases at V and 2 bases at J, with 21 bases between.

The V gene is TRBV19, the J gene TRBJ1-3, with 8 bases identical to TRBD1. This CDR3 has 15 residues. The germline gives CDR1 LNHDA, CDR2 SQIVND (reference sequence). The J segment lost 2 bases and the V segment lost 3 bases, leaving 3 bases of the junction unmatched. Written as DNA, the CDR3 is TGTGCCAGTAGTATTTCGGACAGGGCTGGAAACACCATATATTTT. The encoded protein is CASSISDRAGNTIYF. Based on the CDR3 plus reference TRBV19 and TRBJ1-3, the full variable domain is DGGITQSPKYLFRKEGQNVTLSCEQNLNHDAMYWYRQDPGQGLRLIYYSQIVNDFQKGDIAEGYSVSREKKESFPLTVTSAQKNPTAFYLCASSISDRAGNTIYFGEGSWLTVV.

This clone was seen just once. This chain uses TRBV9 with TRBJ1-2, with 8 bases fitting TRBD1. The CDR3 is 15 amino acids. Germline lookup yields CDR1 SGDLS and CDR2 YYNGEE. V lost 4 bases to trimming and J lost 3 bases; unmatched junction nucleotides: 8. In nucleotides, the CDR3 is TGTGCCAGCAGCTCGAGCGACAGGGGATACTATGGCTACACCTTC. Translated: CASSSSDRGYYGYTF.

The CDR3 spells CASSPQGYSGNTIYF. The CDR3 DNA sequence: TGCGCCAGCAGCCCCCAGGGATACTCTGGAAACACCATATATTTT. The rearrangement joins TRBV5-1 to TRBJ1-3; D is perhaps TRBD1 (5 bases). The CDR3 has 15 residues. CDR1 and CDR2 (germline): SGHRS, YFSETQ. V was trimmed by 4 bases and J by 0 bases, leaving 11 bases between them. The variable domain in full, with the rest retrieved from reference TRBV5-1 and TRBJ1-3, is KAGVTQTPRYLIKTRGQQVTLSCSPISGHRSVSWYQQTPGQGLQFLFEYFSETQRNKGNFPGRFSGRQFSNSRSEMNVSTLELGDSALYLCASSPQGYSGNTIYFGEGSWLTVV.

The chain joins TRBV4-1 to TRBJ2-7; TRBD1 might be the D (6 bases). CDR1 and CDR2 from the germline V gene are MGHRA and YSYEKL. The CDR3 consists of 15 residues. Trimming pared 4 bases from V and 5 bases from J, leaving 18 bases between. The CDR3 nucleotides read TGCGCCAGCAGCCCGAACCTTAGCAGGGGCCACGAGCAGTACTTC. Translated, it gives CASSPNLSRGHEQYF.

The V gene is TRBV20-1, the J gene TRBJ1-1; TRBD1 matches 8 bases. CDR3 length: 11 residues. J gave up 8 bases and V 4 bases, and 3 bases lay outside the gene matches. Germline CDR1 is DFQATT and CDR2 is SNEGSKA (reference sequence). CDR3: CSATDRGEAFF. The DNA of the CDR3 is TGCAGTGCTACTGACAGGGGCGAAGCTTTCTTT.